The 4 T cell receptor beta chains in this list originate from one sample, sequenced in a study of cytomegalovirus exposure and HLA in healthy donors (dated by TCRdb to 2015 to 2018). Receptor libraries were prepared by the immunoSEQ multiplex PCR assay. A mixture of 60 forward primers for TCR Vbeta segments and 13 reverse primers for TCR Jbeta segments was used in the multiplex PCR. Imported from immuneACCESS, the table was reduced by TCRdb to in-frame sequences with V and J called. These copies leave out some clones; in studies compared against another copy, an unresolved V gene accounts for under half, and the cause of the remainder is not known. Across this sample there are 110,000 or so clones, with 82% seen only once. The biggest ten clones account for around 2.3% of the sample. The sample taken for sequencing was PBMCs. Receptors originate from a woman aged 18-35 years in good health and CMV-seronegative.

In its sample, this clone was seen once. The chain links TRBV27 to TRBJ2-6, with a tentative D call TRBD1 (6 bases). V lost 6 bases and J lost 9, with 15 bases in between. Germline V lookup: CDR1 MNHEY, CDR2 SMNVEV (reference sequence). The CDR3 runs 14 residues. The CDR3 loop reads CASSSTGNGNVLTF. The CDR3, as DNA: TGTGCCAGCAGCTCAACAGGGAATGGCAACGTCCTGACTTTC.

The chain is built from TRBV5-4 and TRBJ2-3; TRBD2 agrees at 8 bases. The CDR3 is 14 residues long. Germline CDR1 SGHNT, CDR2 YYREEE (reference sequence). The V segment lost 4 bases and the J segment 2 bases; nucleotides outside the gene matches: 3. DNA of the CDR3: TGTGCCAGCAGCCACGGGGGGGACACAGATACGCAGTATTTT. It is translated as CASSHGGDTDTQYF.

CDR3 DNA: TGTGCCAGCAGCCGAGGGACACGCAATTCACCCCTCCACTTT. As protein: CASSRGTRNSPLHF. The rearrangement uses TRBV7-2 and TRBJ1-6, with D maybe TRBD1 (6 bases). Germline CDR1 reads SGHTA; CDR2 reads FQGNSA. Trimming left V 5 bases short and J 7 bases short, with 12 bases between. The CDR3 has 14 amino acids.

The rearrangement uses TRBV30 and TRBJ2-1; possibly TRBD2 for D (7 bases). Trimming shortened V by 2 bases and J by 4 bases, and 18 bases separated the two germline ends. The CDR3 consists of 16 residues. Germline V gene data show CDR1 as GTSNPN and CDR2 as SVGIG (reference sequence). CDR3 in amino acids: CAWSPQGGGRYNEQFF. CDR3 DNA sequence: TGTGCCTGGAGTCCCCAAGGCGGGGGCCGATACAATGAGCAGTTCTTC.